The 21 T cell receptor beta chains listed next were all sequenced from one sample in a study of graft-versus-host responses after intestinal transplantation. Antigens for these TCRs are unknown. Here immunoSEQ multiplex PCR was the method, and the copy in TCRdb shows in-frame clones only, minus some. Of around 100,000 clones in the sample, roughly nine tenths are singletons; the top ten hold over 0.75%. The sequences come from unstimulated CD4+ T cells sorted from spleen or lymph node cells, collected before transplant. All receptors come from a human donor who was the organ donor for an intestinal transplant.

The J gene is TRBJ2-7, the V gene TRBV7-9, with TRBD1 identical over 10 bases. Germline-derived CDR1 and CDR2 are SEHNR and FQNEAQ (reference sequence). The trim removed 3 bases at V and 6 bases at J, leaving 5 bases unmatched. The CDR3 length is 14 residues. CDR3 sequence: CASSLGQGTGEQYF. The CDR3 region has the DNA TGTGCCAGCAGCTTGGGACAGGGGACAGGCGAGCAGTACTTC.

The chain employs TRBV11-2 and TRBJ2-1; D is unresolved. CDR3 length equals 13 residues. Germline CDR1 SGHAT, CDR2 FQNNGV. Trimming cost V 5 bases and J 2 bases, with 7 bases left between them. CDR3 coding DNA: TGTGCCAGCAGCCCTAGGACCTACAATGAGCAGTTCTTC. Residues: CASSPRTYNEQFF.

V is TRBV5-4 and J is TRBJ1-6; D remains unclear. Trimming cost V 1 base and J 5 bases, with 10 bases left between them. CDR1 and CDR2 (germline): SGHNT, YYREEE (reference sequence). The CDR3 runs to 15 residues. This CDR3 is CASSLRTANNSPLHF. CDR3 nucleotides: TGTGCCAGCAGCTTGCGAACGGCCAATAATTCACCCCTCCACTTT.

The chain uses TRBV28 and TRBJ1-1; the D is unclear. V was shortened by 8 bases and J by 0 bases, with 19 bases between the two germline ends. The V gene's germline CDR1 is MDHEN and CDR2 SYDVKM. This CDR3 is 16 amino acids long. CDR3 sequence: CASPPTDTPVNTEAFF. CDR3 bases: TGTGCCAGCCCCCCGACTGATACACCCGTGAACACTGAAGCTTTCTTT.

This chain joins TRBV19 and TRBJ2-3, with a possible D match to TRBD1 (6 bases). The V gene's germline CDR1 is LNHDA and CDR2 SQIVND (reference sequence). There are 16 residues in the CDR3. V gave up 4 bases and J gave up 1 base, with 15 bases separating them. In nucleotides, the CDR3 is TGTGCCAGTAGTACTGCGGGCCGACAGGGCACAGATACGCAGTATTTT. It is translated as CASSTAGRQGTDTQYF.

The chain couples TRBV28 to TRBJ2-1; 8 positions agree with TRBD1. CDR3 length equals 15 residues. The junction had 8 bases not matched to a gene; V was cut back by 6 bases and J by 4 bases. Per germline, CDR1 MDHEN and CDR2 SYDVKM. This CDR3 reads CASSATGDPYNEQFF. As DNA, the CDR3 is TGTGCCAGCAGCGCGACAGGGGACCCTTACAATGAGCAGTTCTTC.

The chain couples TRBV6-1 to TRBJ2-1, with D perhaps matching TRBD1 or TRBD2 (5 bases each). V was shortened by 1 base and J by 3 bases, with 13 bases between the two germline ends. The CDR3 length is 16 residues. Germline V CDR1 and CDR2: MNHNS, SASEGT. The CDR3 coding sequence is TGTGCCAGCAGTGAAGGTTCGGGGCTGGTCTACAATGAGCAGTTCTTC. Its protein product is CASSEGSGLVYNEQFF.

The rearrangement joins TRBV7-9 to TRBJ2-1; D possibly corresponds to TRBD2 (6 bases). This CDR3 has 14 residues. V was clipped by 0 bases and J by 9 bases, with 12 bases between them. Germline lookup yields CDR1 SEHNR and CDR2 FQNEAQ (reference sequence). This chain's CDR3 is CASSLAGGGGEQFF. CDR3 sequence (DNA): TGTGCCAGCAGCTTAGCGGGGGGTGGGGGTGAGCAGTTCTTC.

The chain is built from TRBV4-2 and TRBJ1-6; a possible D gene is TRBD1 (6 bases). CDR3 length equals 19 residues. In germline, CDR1 is LGHNA, CDR2 YNFKEQ. V was shortened by 0 bases and J by 2 bases, with 17 bases between the two germline ends. The CDR3 spells CASSQEVGGVATYNSPLHF. CDR3 nucleotides: TGTGCCAGCAGCCAAGAAGTAGGGGGGGTCGCTACCTATAATTCACCCCTCCACTTT.

The rearrangement uses TRBV4-1 and TRBJ1-5; the D is unclear. Trimming cost V 1 base and J 0 bases, with 16 bases left between them. Germline V gene lookup returns CDR1 MGHRA and CDR2 YSYEKL. The CDR3 length is 18 residues. CDR3 loop: CASSQVINTPYSNQPQHF. The CDR3 coding sequence is TGCGCCAGCAGCCAAGTCATTAATACCCCCTATAGCAATCAGCCCCAGCATTTT.

The chain joins TRBV13 to TRBJ2-6, with 9 bases aligning to TRBD1. J was trimmed by 1 base and V by 5 bases; bases with no gene match: 6. CDR1 and CDR2 (germline): PRHDT, FYEKMQ (reference sequence). This CDR3 spans 17 amino acids. CDR3 bases: TGTGCCAGCAGCCCCGACAGGGGGTTATCTGGGGCCAACGTCCTGACTTTC. This codes for CASSPDRGLSGANVLTF. Full variable domain (rest looked up from reference TRBV13 and TRBJ2-6): AAGVIQSPRHLIKEKRETATLKCYPIPRHDTVYWYQQGPGQDPQFLISFYEKMQSDKGSIPDRFSAQQFSDYHSELNMSSLELGDSALYFCASSPDRGLSGANVLTFGAGSRLTVL.

V usage is TRBV28 and J usage is TRBJ2-6; D not resolved. Trimming took off 3 bases at V and 1 base at J, with 1 base between the two ends. In germline, CDR1 is MDHEN, CDR2 SYDVKM. The CDR3 contains 13 residues. In DNA, the CDR3 is TGTGCCAGCAGTTTTTCTGGGGCCAACGTCCTGACTTTC. It translates to CASSFSGANVLTF. The full variable domain, its missing parts supplied by reference TRBV28 and TRBJ2-6, is DVKVTQSSRYLVKRTGEKVFLECVQDMDHENMFWYRQDPGLGLRLIYFSYDVKMKEKGDIPEGYSVSREKKERFSLILESASTNQTSMYLCASSFSGANVLTFGAGSRLTVL.

This chain links TRBV29-1 with TRBJ1-1, with D possibly matching TRBD1 (5 bases). The V gene lost 0 bases and the J gene lost 5 bases, with 7 bases spanning the gap. Germline V lookup: CDR1 SQVTM, CDR2 ANQGSEA. CDR3 length: 12 amino acids. The CDR3 DNA reads as TGCAGCGTTGAAGACCCAGGGACTGAAGCTTTCTTT. This sequence encodes CSVEDPGTEAFF.

The chain recombines TRBV19 with TRBJ2-3; 10 nucleotides align to TRBD1. After removal of 0 bases from V and 3 bases from J, the junction contained 6 bases not matched to a gene. CDR1 is LNHDA, CDR2 SQIVND, per germline (reference sequence). The CDR3 is made up of 17 amino acids. CDR3 DNA: TGTGCCAGTAGTATAGATCTTAGACAGGGGGCGACAGATACGCAGTATTTT. This sequence encodes CASSIDLRQGATDTQYF.

This sequence joins TRBV5-1 and TRBJ1-2; tentative D call: TRBD1 (5 bases). With 4 bases removed from V and 5 bases from J, the gap between germline ends came to 24 bases. This CDR3 has 17 residues. Per the germline V gene, CDR1 is SGHRS and CDR2 is YFSETQ. For the CDR3, the DNA is TGCGCCAGCAGCCCAACGCCTACCTCGACGGGGCGATATGGCTACACCTTC. This translates into CASSPTPTSTGRYGYTF.

The V gene is TRBV5-6, the J gene TRBJ1-2; D might be TRBD1 (5 bases). The CDR3 totals 14 residues. The V gene lost 0 bases and the J gene lost 8 bases, with 14 bases spanning the gap. Germline lookup yields CDR1 SGHDT and CDR2 YYEEEE. The CDR3 sequence is CASSLVGREGGYTF. DNA for the CDR3: TGTGCCAGCAGCTTGGTGGGCAGGGAAGGGGGCTACACCTTC.

The CDR3 nucleotides are TGTGCCAGCAGCCTAAGGGGTGACAGGGCCGAGCAGTACTTC. It translates to CASSLRGDRAEQYF. This rearrangement joins TRBV9 to TRBJ2-7; 7 bases match TRBD1. This CDR3 spans 14 amino acids. The V and J ends lost 4 bases and 6 bases, in that order; junction bases with no gene match: 10. Germline V gene sequence: CDR1 SGDLS, CDR2 YYNGEE.

The CDR3 DNA reads TGTGCCAGCAGTTCCTCCGGGGGCTTAGGGAATCAGCCCCAGCATTTT. Protein: CASSSSGGLGNQPQHF. The chain combines TRBV6-6 with TRBJ1-5, with D possibly TRBD1 on 6 matching bases. The CDR3 covers 16 residues. Trimming pared 4 bases from V and 4 bases from J, leaving 17 bases between. In germline, CDR1 is MNHNY, CDR2 SVGAGI (reference sequence).

The chain employs TRBV6-6 and TRBJ1-1; the D gene is possibly TRBD1 (5 bases). Germline V gene sequence: CDR1 MNHNY, CDR2 SVGAGI (reference sequence). The CDR3 is made up of 15 amino acids. V was cut by 2 bases and J by 1 base, with 11 bases left in between. The CDR3: CASSYEGSTNTEAFF. The CDR3 nucleotides are TGTGCCAGCAGTTACGAGGGGTCCACGAACACTGAAGCTTTCTTT.

CDR3: CASSRVGSNQPQHF. For the CDR3, the DNA is TGTGCCAGCAGCAGAGTGGGTTCCAATCAGCCCCAGCATTTT. The chain recombines TRBV5-8 with TRBJ1-5; D remains ambiguous. Germline assignment: CDR1 SGHTS and CDR2 YDEGEE. The ends were cut back, 4 bases at V and 3 bases at J, with 11 bases in the middle. This CDR3 is 14 amino acids long.

This chain connects TRBV7-9 to TRBJ2-1; no clear D gene. CDR3 length equals 15 residues. Germline V CDR1 and CDR2: SEHNR, FQNEAQ (reference sequence). The V and J ends lost 1 base and 2 bases respectively, with 9 bases between them. As DNA, the CDR3 is TGTGCCAGCAGCTTAGAGCTATCGACCTACAATGAGCAGTTCTTC. Amino acids: CASSLELSTYNEQFF. Full variable domain (rest looked up from reference TRBV7-9 and TRBJ2-1): DTGVSQNPRHKITKRGQNVTFRCDPISEHNRLYWYRQTLGQGPEFLTYFQNEAQLEKSRLLSDRFSAERPKGSFSTLEIQRTEQGDSAMYLCASSLELSTYNEQFFGPGTRLTVL.